Following are 13 T cell receptor beta chains from one sample sequenced in a study of shared clonotypes between healthy human individuals. Clones were sequenced by immunoSEQ multiplex PCR, and TCRdb holds only the in-frame ones, with some missing. Of a few million clones in the sample, under 97% were seen once. The sample comprised naive CD4+ T cells sorted from blood. Indicated subset: CD45RA+ positively selected. The source is a man between 18 and 35 years old in good health.

This clone has just one count. This chain joins TRBV9 and TRBJ2-2; maybe TRBD1 (6 bases). CDR1 and CDR2 (germline): SGDLS, YYNGEE. Deletions cut 4 bases from V and 0 bases from J, with 7 bases between. The CDR3 loop spans 14 amino acids. The CDR3 spells CASSRTANTGELFF. The CDR3 nucleotides read TGTGCCAGCAGCCGGACAGCGAACACCGGGGAGCTGTTTTTT.

V is TRBV2 and J is TRBJ1-5; D is uncertain. The CDR3 runs 13 residues. The germline gives CDR1 SNHLY, CDR2 FYNNEI. Trimming took off 6 bases at V and 3 bases at J, with 9 bases between the two ends. DNA for the CDR3: TGTGCCAGCAGGCCACTCCCCAATCAGCCCCAGCATTTT. Translated: CASRPLPNQPQHF.

This chain uses TRBV6-1 with TRBJ1-1; D remains unclear. CDR3 length: 14 residues. Germline CDR1 reads MNHNS; CDR2 reads SASEGT. V shed 4 bases and J shed 1 base, with 10 bases lying between them. CDR3 sequence: CASSVDLQNTEAFF. Here the CDR3 DNA reads TGTGCCAGCAGTGTTGACCTACAGAACACTGAAGCTTTCTTT.

The V gene is TRBV5-8, the J gene TRBJ2-4; 9 positions match TRBD2. The CDR3 extends over 16 amino acids. CDR1 is SGHTS and CDR2 is YDEGEE in the germline V gene. After removal of 4 bases from V and 2 bases from J, the junction contained 7 bases not matched to a gene. The CDR3 nucleotides read TGTGCCAGCAGCCCAGACCCTAGCGGGACCAAAAACATTCAGTACTTC. This encodes CASSPDPSGTKNIQYF.

As regards this clone: The same CDR3 is also encoded by other DNA sequences in this sample. V is TRBV10-3 and J is TRBJ1-1, with a weak D call TRBD1 (6 bases). This CDR3 is built from 13 residues. V lost 4 bases and J 4 bases, leaving 10 bases between the germline ends. Germline CDR1 and CDR2: ENHRY and SYGVKD. DNA for the CDR3: TGTGCCATCAGTGTCGAAGGGGGCACTGAAGCTTTCTTT. Translated, it gives CAISVEGGTEAFF.

The chain has TRBV5-5 and TRBJ2-7; tentative D call: TRBD1 (6 bases). The ends were cut back, 4 bases at V and 3 bases at J, with 14 bases in the middle. The CDR3 loop spans 14 amino acids. CDR1 is SGHKS and CDR2 is YYEKEE in the germline V gene (reference sequence). CDR3 bases: TGTGCCAGCAGCCTACGGACAGAGATCTACGAGCAGTACTTC. It encodes CASSLRTEIYEQYF.

This clone was seen a few times. Other DNA sequences of this sample code for an identical CDR3. The chain carries TRBV18 and TRBJ1-1; TRBD1 matches 8 bases. The J segment lost 4 bases and the V segment lost 5 bases, leaving 3 bases of the junction unmatched. This CDR3 comprises 13 residues. Germline CDR1 KGHSH, CDR2 LQKENI. The CDR3: CASSSTGGTEAFF. As DNA, the CDR3 is TGTGCCAGCTCAAGCACAGGGGGCACTGAAGCTTTCTTT.

The genes are TRBV2 and TRBJ2-1, with D unresolved. The V gene lost 6 bases and the J gene lost 6 bases, with 12 bases spanning the gap. CDR3 length equals 13 residues. The germline CDR1 and CDR2 sequences are SNHLY and FYNNEI. CDR3 DNA: TGTGCCAGCAGGGGAAGAGGTCTCAATGAGCAGTTCTTC. Translating it yields CASRGRGLNEQFF. Drawing the rest from reference TRBV2 and TRBJ2-1, the complete variable domain is EPEVTQTPSHQVTQMGQEVILRCVPISNHLYFYWYRQILGQKVEFLVSFYNNEISEKSEIFDDQFSVERPDGSNFTLKIRSTKLEDSAMYFCASRGRGLNEQFFGPGTRLTVL.

The chain links TRBV5-1 to TRBJ2-2, with no clear D. The CDR3 consists of 12 residues. Trimming removed 0 bases at V and 7 bases at J, with 4 bases between. Germline V gives CDR1 SGHRS, CDR2 YFSETQ. CDR3 in DNA: TGCGCCAGCAGCTTGGAGTTCGGGGAGCTGTTTTTT. This codes for CASSLEFGELFF. The full variable domain, rest sourced from reference TRBV5-1 and TRBJ2-2, is KAGVTQTPRYLIKTRGQQVTLSCSPISGHRSVSWYQQTPGQGLQFLFEYFSETQRNKGNFPGRFSGRQFSNSRSEMNVSTLELGDSALYLCASSLEFGELFFGEGSRLTVL.

The genes are TRBV5-1 and TRBJ1-1; D perhaps matches TRBD1 (6 bases). The CDR3 has 14 amino acids. The ends were cut back, 4 bases at V and 1 base at J, with 11 bases in the middle. Germline V CDR1 and CDR2: SGHRS, YFSETQ. The CDR3 is CASSPVDRNTEAFF. The CDR3 coding sequence is TGCGCCAGCAGCCCGGTGGACAGGAACACTGAAGCTTTCTTT. Complete variable domain (other parts from reference TRBV5-1 and TRBJ1-1): KAGVTQTPRYLIKTRGQQVTLSCSPISGHRSVSWYQQTPGQGLQFLFEYFSETQRNKGNFPGRFSGRQFSNSRSEMNVSTLELGDSALYLCASSPVDRNTEAFFGQGTRLTVV.

This chain joins TRBV6-5 and TRBJ2-7; 7 bases fit TRBD1. The CDR3 is 16 residues long. CDR1 and CDR2 (germline): MNHEY, SVGAGI. Trimming at V came to 0 bases and at J to 4 bases, leaving 9 bases not matched to a gene. The CDR3 is CASSYSFFDRAYEQYF. CDR3 coding DNA: TGTGCCAGCAGTTACTCCTTTTTTGACAGGGCATACGAGCAGTACTTC.

This chain joins TRBV7-3 and TRBJ2-2; D is perhaps TRBD2 (6 bases). The ends were cut back, 4 bases at V and 1 base at J, with 19 bases in the middle. The germline V gene encodes CDR1 SGHTA and CDR2 FQGTGA. The CDR3 extends over 18 amino acids. The CDR3 DNA reads TGTGCCAGCAGCTCGACGTCCGGGATCGGGGGGAACACCGGGGAGCTGTTTTTT. Encoded protein: CASSSTSGIGGNTGELFF.

The V call is TRBV15, the J call TRBJ1-6; D gene uncertain. The CDR3 is 15 amino acids. The germline V gene encodes CDR1 LNHNV and CDR2 YYDKDF (reference sequence). V lost 0 bases, J lost 9 bases, and 12 bases lay in between. In nucleotides, the CDR3 is TGTGCCACCAGCAGAGATCCCATTGGCCTTTCACCCCTCCACTTT. This sequence encodes CATSRDPIGLSPLHF.